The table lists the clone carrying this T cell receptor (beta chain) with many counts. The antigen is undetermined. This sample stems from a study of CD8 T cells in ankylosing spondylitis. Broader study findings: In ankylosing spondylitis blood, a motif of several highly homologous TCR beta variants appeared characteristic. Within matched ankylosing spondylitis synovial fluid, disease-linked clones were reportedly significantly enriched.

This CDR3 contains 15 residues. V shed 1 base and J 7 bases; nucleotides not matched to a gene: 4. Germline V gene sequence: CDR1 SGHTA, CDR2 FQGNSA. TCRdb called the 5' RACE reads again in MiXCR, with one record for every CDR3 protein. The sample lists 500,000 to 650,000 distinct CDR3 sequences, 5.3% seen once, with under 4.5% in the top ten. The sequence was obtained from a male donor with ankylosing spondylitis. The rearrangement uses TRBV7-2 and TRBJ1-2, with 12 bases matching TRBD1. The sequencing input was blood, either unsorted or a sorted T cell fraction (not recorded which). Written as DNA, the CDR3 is TGTGCCAGCAGCTTAGGGGGACAGGGGGCAATTGGCTACACCTTC. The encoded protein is CASSLGGQGAIGYTF.